This note documents a single TCR beta chain sequence. Which antigen it targets is not known. No base quality information exists; no much larger clone differs at one position. The CDR3 regions of human TCRbeta chains were analyzed by immunosequencing. On the authors' methods: Repertoire TCRs were checked for matches against a reference library of SARS-CoV-2-specific TCRs that had been generated using the MIRA antigen-specificity platform. Breadth was defined as the fraction of unique TCRs that were SARS-CoV-2-associated, and depth was defined as the fraction of total T cells that were SARS-CoV-2-associated. Each spike-specific TCR was assigned to its reactive spike region and to a CD4 or CD8 class using the MIRA data. Log10-transformed breadth and depth values were compared by one-way ANOVA with Sidak's multiple comparisons tests. This immuneACCESS table, as held by TCRdb, lists in-frame sequences with V and J called but not all clones. Of the missing ones, under half trace to an unresolved V gene in checked studies; the others have no known cause. The V and J calls and clone size are taken from that table; D and trimming were inferred from the DNA. The table for this sample lists some 150,000 clones; 90% of them were counted only once. Clones ranked in the top ten supply roughly 1.6% of the sample.

According to the study, the label for this sample's time point signals: about 28 days (+/-7) after the second vaccine dose. AZD1222 recipients whose second dose came at about 4 weeks and those whose second dose came at about 12 weeks were combined into one group, since spike-specific TCR depth and breadth did not differ between the two schedules. Vaccinee samples came from UK trials COV001 and COV002, including a single-blind randomized controlled phase 2/3 trial of AZD1222 (ChAdOx1 nCoV-19) in healthy adults. Trial participant PBMC samples were collected at day 0 and day 28 after the second dose for TCRbeta chain sequencing. This sample is drawn from a study of T cell responses to AZD1222 COVID-19 vaccine (dated by TCRdb to the early 2020s). Some background on the complete study: A total of 230 to 250 trial participants underwent TCR sequencing, of whom 207 received two doses of AZD1222 and some 25 received two doses of the MenACWY control vaccine. Trial participants were enrolled by age into 18-55, 56-69 and 70-plus year subgroups, with approximately 160, 26 and 62 TCR-sequenced participants respectively.

The investigation overall reported the following: Only a handful of AZD1222 recipients were SARS-CoV-2 seropositive at baseline, limiting conclusions about previously exposed vaccinees. Participants were mostly white British and included more females than males, and it was suggested by the authors that clonal diversity may have been underestimated. Because no day 14 peak-response samples were available, the repertoires could be characterized only after the peak T cell response. Nearly half of unique spike-specific TCRs reportedly recognized epitopes outside regions mutated in the B.1.351 and B.1.1.7 variants. After two AZD1222 doses, spike-specific TCR breadth and depth were significantly higher than at day 0 and than in MenACWY recipients. In the small 56-69-year group, the increase in depth fell short of significance, most likely because of low power. CD4 TCRs associated with the vaccine covered the entire spike protein, and the dominant responses were in regions 160-218 and 743-854.

Taken from the germline V gene (reference sequence), the CDR1 and CDR2 loops are GTSNPN and SVGIG. V gives up 1 base and J gives up 0 bases, and the segment between their germline ends measures 12 bases. The CDR3 sequence holds 15 residues, the cysteine and phenylalanine included. This entry keeps only the CDR3 DNA: 45 bases, framed from base 1. The sequence was obtained from an adult who received the AZD1222 COVID-19 vaccine. Sequencing was performed on peripheral blood, taken 28 days after the second AZD1222 dose. The chain uses TRBV30 and TRBJ1-2; no D segment can be confidently identified. DNA sequence: TGTGCCTGGAGTGGGGAGATCCTAGCTAACTATGGCTACACCTTC. This yields the protein CAWSGEILANYGYTF.